Below, 12 T cell receptor beta chains from the same sample are listed, as sequenced in a study of blood T cell repertoires in COVID-19. Method: immunoSEQ multiplex PCR; TCRdb's copy keeps in-frame clones and lacks some. The sample includes around 99,000 clones, approximately 90% of them seen just once. Material: peripheral blood. These receptors were obtained from a human donor in a cohort sampled during active COVID-19.

This chain connects TRBV9 to TRBJ1-3; TRBD1 is a possible D gene (5 bases). The CDR3 is 15 amino acids. Germline CDR1 is SGDLS and CDR2 is YYNGEE. Trimming left V 0 bases short and J 2 bases short, with 9 bases between. The CDR3 coding sequence is TGTGCCAGCAGCGTAGCGGCGGGGGCTGGAAACACCATATATTTT. This translates into CASSVAAGAGNTIYF.

The chain carries TRBV5-1 and TRBJ2-3; TRBD1 agrees at 7 bases. Trimming cost V 5 bases and J 0 bases; bases outside gene matches: 6. This CDR3 has 15 residues. CDR1 is SGHRS and CDR2 is YFSETQ in the germline V gene. CDR3 bases: TGCGCCAGCAGACAGACAGGGTCTAGCACAGATACGCAGTATTTT. Its translation is CASRQTGSSTDTQYF.

This clone was detected only once. The genes are TRBV6-5 and TRBJ1-3; D possibly corresponds to TRBD1 (6 bases). In germline, CDR1 is MNHEY, CDR2 SVGAGI. This CDR3 contains 14 residues. Trimming took 8 bases from V and 1 from J, leaving 12 bases between them. Written as DNA, the CDR3 is TGTGCCAGCGGCGACAGGTCGTCTGGAAACACCATATATTTT. Translated: CASGDRSSGNTIYF.

This chain uses TRBV12-3 or TRBV12-4 with TRBJ2-7; a possible D gene is TRBD1 (5 bases). CDR3 size: 13 residues. V lost 6 bases and J 2 bases, leaving 11 bases between the germline ends. The CDR3 region is CASRPTGPYEQYF. The CDR3 DNA sequence: TGTGCCAGCAGGCCAACAGGCCCCTACGAGCAGTACTTC.

Comment on this clone: A read error may produce the germline difference seen at one junction end. The chain links TRBV29-1 to TRBJ1-2, with a weak D call TRBD1 (5 bases). The germline gives CDR1 SQVTM, CDR2 ANQGSEA. The CDR3 covers 11 residues. The CDR3 DNA sequence: TGCAGCGTTGATTCAGGGTTACCCCCTAACTTC. Protein product: CSVDSGLPPNF. The variable domain in full, completed from reference TRBV29-1 and TRBJ1-2, reads SAVISQKPSRDICQRGTSLTIQCQVDSQVTMMFWYRQQPGQSLTLIATANQGSEATYESGFVIDKFPISRPNLTFSTLTVSNMSPEDSSIYLCSVDSGLPPNFGSGTRLTVV.

The genes are TRBV9 and TRBJ1-6; TRBD1 aligns across 7 bases. The V gene end was trimmed by 0 bases and the J gene end by 7 bases; junction bases not matched to a gene: 4. The germline V gene has CDR1 SGDLS and CDR2 YYNGEE. This CDR3 has 15 amino acids. CDR3 nucleotide sequence: TGTGCCAGCAGCGTAGCTGGGACAGTCAATTCACCCCTCCACTTT. Encoded protein: CASSVAGTVNSPLHF.

The chain links TRBV7-2 to TRBJ2-1; a weak D match, TRBD1 (5 bases). This CDR3 has 16 residues. V lost 5 bases to trimming and J lost 0 bases, with 14 bases between them. Germline values: CDR1 SGHTA, CDR2 FQGNSA. CDR3 protein: CASSSIRQISYNEQFF. For the CDR3, the DNA is TGTGCCAGCAGCAGCATCAGACAGATCTCCTACAATGAGCAGTTCTTC.

This chain joins TRBV11-3 and TRBJ2-1; 8 positions agree with TRBD1. The CDR3 totals 14 residues. V lost 6 bases to trimming and J lost 8 bases; unmatched junction nucleotides: 9. CDR1 and CDR2 (germline): SGHNT, YENEEA. The CDR3 DNA sequence: TGTGCCAGCAGATTAACGGGACAGGTCGATGAGCAGTTCTTC. Its protein is CASRLTGQVDEQFF.

The V call is TRBV9, the J call TRBJ1-6; the match to TRBD1 covers 7 bases. The CDR3 has 14 residues. J lost 12 bases, V lost 0 bases, and 6 bases had no gene match. The germline V gene has CDR1 SGDLS and CDR2 YYNGEE. The CDR3 is CASSVAQGVRPLHF. The CDR3 nucleotides are TGTGCCAGCAGCGTAGCGCAGGGGGTAAGACCCCTCCACTTT.

This chain links TRBV3-1 (or the pseudogene TRBV3-2) with TRBJ2-1; 8 bases match TRBD2. Germline V gives CDR1 LGHDT, CDR2 YNNKEL (reference sequence). There are 16 residues in the CDR3. Trimming cost V 1 base and J 6 bases; bases outside gene matches: 8. In DNA form, the CDR3 reads TGTGCCAGCAGCCAAGGGCAAGCGGGAGAGGGCAATGAGCAGTTCTTC. The encoded protein is CASSQGQAGEGNEQFF.

V and J are TRBV7-2 and TRBJ2-3, with D possibly TRBD2 on 6 matching bases. With 5 bases removed from V and 6 bases from J, the gap between germline ends came to 21 bases. The germline V gene encodes CDR1 SGHTA and CDR2 FQGNSA. This CDR3 comprises 16 residues. The CDR3 DNA reads TGTGCCAGCAGCCTTCACCGGACCGTAGGAGGGGATACGCAGTATTTT. Translation: CASSLHRTVGGDTQYF.

The rearrangement uses TRBV19 and TRBJ2-3, with 12 bases fitting TRBD2. From germline, CDR1 is LNHDA and CDR2 SQIVND (reference sequence). This CDR3 has 16 residues. J lost 4 bases, V lost 3 bases, and 5 bases had no gene match. Here the CDR3 DNA reads TGTGCCAGTAGTATGTTGTCTAGCGGGGGGGCAGATACGCAGTATTTT. Its protein product is CASSMLSSGGADTQYF.